A selection of T cell receptor beta chains follows, all from one sample in a study of blood T cell repertoires in COVID-19. Sequencing was performed with immunoSEQ multiplex PCR; in TCRdb, only in-frame clones are kept and a portion is missing. The sample shows 150,000 to 200,000 clones, about nine tenths of them seen only once. Sequencing was carried out using PBMCs or T cells enriched from blood (not recorded which). The receptors stem from a woman younger than 30 who had recovered from COVID-19. Each CDR3 is given without its conserved first and last residue.

J gene | V gene | CDR3 protein
TRBJ1-6 | TRBV18 | ASSPGHPSAGSPLH
TRBJ2-2 | TRBV6-2/TRBV6-3 | ASSPLAGISGELF
TRBJ1-1 | TRBV6-6 | ASMEQGHTEAF
TRBJ1-2 | TRBV2 | ASSVGEGGYGYT
TRBJ2-3 | TRBV6-2/TRBV6-3 | ASSYTGASTDTQY
TRBJ1-1 | TRBV11-1 | ASSRQGPTEAF
TRBJ2-7 | TRBV5-1 | ASRPGGFYEQY
TRBJ2-1 | TRBV24-1 | ATSHASGSYNEQF
TRBJ2-1 | TRBV29-1 | STPDETAVGEQF
TRBJ2-1 | TRBV30 | ALTQRDAGFNEQF
TRBJ1-2 | TRBV27 | ASSSTGGSYGYT
TRBJ2-1 | TRBV19 | ASSPPSFTGDNEQF
TRBJ2-1 | TRBV28 | ASSTLDSLSEQF
TRBJ1-2 | TRBV3-1/TRBV3-2 | ASTPQGTNYGYT
TRBJ1-2 | TRBV4-1 | ASSQETGLSSGYT
TRBJ2-1 | TRBV7-2 | ASSLIRGGLNEQF
TRBJ2-3 | TRBV19 | ASSHTGTSGVWGTDTQY
TRBJ1-4 | TRBV5-4 | ASSSGQATNEKLF
TRBJ2-3 | TRBV7-2 | ASSLGLAGGDTQY
TRBJ1-4 | TRBV6-6 | ASSFDRVQF
TRBJ1-2 | TRBV27 | ASGRQGANYGYT
TRBJ1-2 | TRBV12-3/TRBV12-4 | ASRDRVGHGYT
TRBJ2-3 | TRBV15 | ATSRQRDSSTDTQY
TRBJ2-1 | TRBV28 | ASSRITGMGNEQF
TRBJ2-5 | TRBV29-1 | SVGVEREEKTQY
TRBJ1-2 | TRBV6-6 | ASSYPGGVYGYT
TRBJ2-2 | TRBV3-1/TRBV3-2 | ASSQGTANTGELF
TRBJ1-1 | TRBV4-1 | ASSQVPDRGLGEAF
TRBJ1-6 | TRBV7-8 | ASSLSGGSPLRDSPLH
TRBJ2-3 | TRBV3-1/TRBV3-2 | ASSIRAGSGGADTQY
TRBJ1-2 | TRBV10-3 | ATRETGDSWNYGYT
TRBJ2-5 | TRBV4-1 | ASSLAGGTQKTQY
TRBJ2-7 | TRBV29-1 | SVLETGTSGQY
TRBJ2-1 | TRBV30 | ALGGTSWYNEQF
TRBJ2-2 | TRBV19 | ASRPGGTNTGELF
TRBJ2-2 | TRBV11-3 | ASSPGQGSTGELF
TRBJ1-3 | TRBV7-6 | ASSSRGGGTGNTIY
TRBJ2-7 | TRBV5-4 | ASSAGTYEQY
TRBJ1-6 | TRBV28 | ASNSDRVLNSPLH
TRBJ2-5 | TRBV10-3 | AIRGSGGAQETQY
TRBJ2-1 | TRBV15 | ANDRRDEQF
TRBJ1-5 | TRBV6-4 | ASSREGNQPQH
TRBJ1-5 | TRBV24-1 | ATSATGGAHPQH
TRBJ1-5 | TRBV10-1 | ASSESKGTGGQPQH
TRBJ2-5 | TRBV7-9 | ASSLAGETQY
TRBJ2-7 | TRBV4-3 | ASSQDGAYDEQY
TRBJ2-6 | TRBV5-4 | ASSLAGPAGAGANVLT
TRBJ1-6 | TRBV28 | ASSLSVGQGEASYLPLH
TRBJ1-2 | TRBV29-1 | SVDLQGFYGYT
TRBJ2-6 | TRBV7-2 | ASSARAGGAGANVLT
TRBJ2-1 | TRBV2 | ASRERRDSYNEQF